These T cell receptor beta chains were read from a single sample in a study of quantifying T cell responses using KT2 cells. TCRdb re-called the UMI-ligation and nested PCR reads through MiXCR, storing one row per CDR3 protein. The profile shows 25,000 to 40,000 distinct CDR3 sequences, approximately 10% of them singletons. The sequenced material came from PBMCs spiked with cells of the T cell clone KT2. The receptors here all came from a human donor. Both conserved end residues are part of each CDR3. D genes are given only for firm matches. Some rows mark clone size as missing; the rest say once, few, many or name a class of expanded clone.

d_gene	v_gene	abundance	j_gene	CDR3nt	CDR3aa
TRBD2	TRBV4-1	few	TRBJ2-3	TGCGCCAGCAGCCCTGGGGGGAGGGGCGCATTGGGTACGCAGTATTTT	CASSPGGRGALGTQYF
TRBD2	TRBV20-1	many	TRBJ2-1	TGCAGTGCTAGAGATTTTGGCGGGAGGGACAATGAGCAGTTCTTC	CSARDFGGRDNEQFF
TRBD1	TRBV7-2	many	TRBJ2-6	TGTGCCAGCACGGGACAGGTCCTCTCTGGGGCCAACGTCCTGACTTTC	CASTGQVLSGANVLTF
-	TRBV25-1	many	TRBJ1-1	TGTGCCAGCAGAGTGACCGGGGTGAACACTGAAGCTTTCTTT	CASRVTGVNTEAFF
TRBD1	TRBV5-6	-	TRBJ2-7	TGTGCCAGCAGCTTTCCGGACAGGGTCTACGAGCAGTACTTC	CASSFPDRVYEQYF
TRBD1	TRBV20-1	many	TRBJ1-1	TGCAGTGCACTTCCAGGGGGCACTGAAGCTTTCTTT	CSALPGGTEAFF
-	TRBV11-2	many	TRBJ2-6	TGTGCCAGCAGCCCGAGCCGGGCTGGGGCCAACGTCCTGACTTTC	CASSPSRAGANVLTF
-	TRBV7-9	many	TRBJ2-6	TGTGCCAGCACCCCGGGTTGGGGGGCTGGGGCCAACGTCCTGACTTTC	CASTPGWGAGANVLTF
TRBD2	TRBV20-1	many	TRBJ2-1	TGCAGTGCTAGAGATACCGGACTAGCGGGCAATGAGCAGTTCTTC	CSARDTGLAGNEQFF
-	TRBV12-3/TRBV12-4	many	TRBJ1-4	TGTGCCAGCAGTTGGGCACAGGGTTTCGGAGAAAAACTGTTTTTT	CASSWAQGFGEKLFF
-	TRBV2	-	TRBJ1-2	TGTGCCAGCAGTGTAATAGGCTACACCTTC	CASSVIGYTF
-	TRBV7-9	few	TRBJ2-1	TGTGCCAGCAGCCTATACATTACAATTGAGCAGTTCTTC	CASSLYITIEQFF
TRBD1	TRBV20-1	-	TRBJ2-1	TGCAGTGCTAGAGAATGGACAGGGGTTAACAATGAGCAGTTCTTC	CSAREWTGVNNEQFF
-	TRBV20-1	many	TRBJ1-1	TGCAGTGCCCACAAGGGGACTGAAGCTTTCTTT	CSAHKGTEAFF
-	TRBV13	-	TRBJ1-6	TGTGCCAGCAGCTTTTACACTTCACCCCTCCACTTT	CASSFYTSPLHF
TRBD1	TRBV2	few	TRBJ2-1	TGTGCCACTCACAGGGGGACTCGTGAGTACAATGAGCAGTTCTTC	CATHRGTREYNEQFF
-	TRBV12-3/TRBV12-4	few	TRBJ1-2	TGTGCCAGCAGCTCCACGTCGGGGGCAGTTATCTATGGCTACACCTTC	CASSSTSGAVIYGYTF
-	TRBV30	few	TRBJ1-2	TGTGCCTGGAGTGCCCCTTCGCAGGGCGCGCACTATGGCTACACCTTC	CAWSAPSQGAHYGYTF
TRBD1	TRBV20-1	many	TRBJ1-6	TGCAGTGCTAGAGATCGACGAGGGGGCCGTTATTCACCCCTCCACTTT	CSARDRRGGRYSPLHF
-	TRBV7-2	few	TRBJ2-2	TGTGCCAGCAGGAGAGAAAACACCGGGGAGCTGTTTTTT	CASRRENTGELFF
-	TRBV11-1	-	TRBJ2-5	TGTGCCAGCAGCGTTGGAGAGGAGACCCAGTACTTC	CASSVGEETQYF
TRBD1	TRBV29-1	few	TRBJ2-3	TGCAGCGTTGAACCGGGACAGGGGATAGATACGCAGTATTTT	CSVEPGQGIDTQYF
-	TRBV6-5	few	TRBJ2-7	TGTGCCAGCAGCTCGCTACTATCCGCCTACGAGCAGTACTTC	CASSSLLSAYEQYF
-	TRBV5-1	-	TRBJ1-1	TGCGCCAGCAGCTCGACCTCTGGGGGGCCTAAGGAAGCTTTCTTT	CASSSTSGGPKEAFF